This T cell receptor beta chain was recovered during a study of blood T cell repertoires in COVID-19. Original handling: Nucleated cell number was recorded as an estimate derived from reference gene primer amplification. Sequenced by immunoSEQ multiplex PCR; TCRdb stores in-frame clones only, minus some. V and J calls and clone size follow that table, whereas D and trimming were derived from the DNA. The table has 350,000 or so clones, about 90% seen once. The CDR3 totals 13 residues. From germline, CDR1 is MGHDK and CDR2 SYGVNS. The V and J ends lost 4 bases and 5 bases respectively, with 11 bases between them. Participant ages covered roughly 18 to 89 years across some 25 US areas.

Sequenced material: PBMCs or T cells enriched from blood (not recorded which). The TCR was taken from a woman in her 30s who had been exposed to COVID-19. The chain has TRBV25-1 and TRBJ1-1; D remains unclear. The CDR3 region is CASSGSLGTEAFF. The CDR3 DNA reads TGTGCCAGCAGTGGTAGTCTCGGGACTGAAGCTTTCTTT.